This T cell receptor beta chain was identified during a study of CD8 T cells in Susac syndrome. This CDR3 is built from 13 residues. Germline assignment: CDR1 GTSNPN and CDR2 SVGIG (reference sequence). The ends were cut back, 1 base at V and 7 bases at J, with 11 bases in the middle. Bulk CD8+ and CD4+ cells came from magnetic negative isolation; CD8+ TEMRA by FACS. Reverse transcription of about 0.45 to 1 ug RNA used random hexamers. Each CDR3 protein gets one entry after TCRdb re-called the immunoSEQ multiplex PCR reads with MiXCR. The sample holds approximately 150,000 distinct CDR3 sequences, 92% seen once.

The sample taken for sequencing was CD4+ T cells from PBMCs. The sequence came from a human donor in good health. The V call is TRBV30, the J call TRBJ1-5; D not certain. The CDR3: CAWSGTDLQPQHF. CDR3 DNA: TGTGCCTGGAGTGGGACCGATCTCCAGCCCCAGCATTTT.